This TCR beta chain was retrieved from a study of blood T cell repertoires in COVID-19. Looking at the study overall: Collection of acute and convalescent COVID-19 samples took place in the United States, Italy and Spain. PBMCs, B-cell-depleted T cells, or T cells were the source of the cDNA or gDNA that made up the material.

Germline assignment: CDR1 SGHNT and CDR2 YENEEA. The CDR3 totals 14 residues. The J segment lost 6 bases and the V segment lost 4 bases, leaving 6 bases of the junction unmatched. Under the authors' procedure: Cell counts per sample came from amplifying reference gene primers. Sequencing was performed with immunoSEQ multiplex PCR; in TCRdb, only in-frame clones are kept and a portion is missing. D and trimming were read from the DNA, whereas the V and J calls and clone size are those reported in that table. In the table there are about 210,000 clones, around four fifths of which are singletons. The sample consisted of peripheral blood. This clonotype was sampled from a man in his forties or fifties with active or convalescent COVID-19. J is TRBJ2-3 and V is TRBV11-3, with 8 bases aligning to TRBD1. The CDR3 nucleotides read TGTGCCAGCAGCTCCCGGACAGGGCCCGATACGCAGTATTTT. Its translation is CASSSRTGPDTQYF. Together with reference TRBV11-3 and TRBJ2-3, the CDR3 gives the full variable domain: EAGVVQSPRYKIIEKKQPVAFWCNPISGHNTLYWYLQNLGQGPELLIRYENEEAVDDSQLPKDRFSAERLKGVDSTLKIQPAELGDSAVYLCASSSRTGPDTQYFGPGTRLTVL.